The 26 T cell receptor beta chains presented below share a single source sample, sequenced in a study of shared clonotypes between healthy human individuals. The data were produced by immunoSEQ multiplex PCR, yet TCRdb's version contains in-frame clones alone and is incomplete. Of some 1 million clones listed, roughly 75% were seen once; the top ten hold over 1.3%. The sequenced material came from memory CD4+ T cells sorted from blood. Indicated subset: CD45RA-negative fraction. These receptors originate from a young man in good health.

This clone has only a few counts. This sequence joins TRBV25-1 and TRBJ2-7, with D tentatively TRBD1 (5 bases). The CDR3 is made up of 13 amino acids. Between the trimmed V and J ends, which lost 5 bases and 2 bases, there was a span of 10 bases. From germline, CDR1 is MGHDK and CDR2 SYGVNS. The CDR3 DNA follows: TGTGCCAGCAGTCATCCAGGGACCTACGAGCAGTACTTC. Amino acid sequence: CASSHPGTYEQYF.

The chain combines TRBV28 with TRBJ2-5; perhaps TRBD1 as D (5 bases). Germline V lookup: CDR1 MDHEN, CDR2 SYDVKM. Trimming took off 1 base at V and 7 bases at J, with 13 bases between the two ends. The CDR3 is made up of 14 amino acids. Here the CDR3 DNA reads TGTGCCAGCAGTTTATCAGGGAAGGTGGCGACCCAGTACTTC. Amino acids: CASSLSGKVATQYF.

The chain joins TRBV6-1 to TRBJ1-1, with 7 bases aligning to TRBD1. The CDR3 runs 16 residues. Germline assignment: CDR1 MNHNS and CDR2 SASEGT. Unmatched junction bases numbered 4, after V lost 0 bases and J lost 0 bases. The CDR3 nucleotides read TGTGCCAGCAGTGAAGCGGGGACAGCTTTGAACACTGAAGCTTTCTTT. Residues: CASSEAGTALNTEAFF.

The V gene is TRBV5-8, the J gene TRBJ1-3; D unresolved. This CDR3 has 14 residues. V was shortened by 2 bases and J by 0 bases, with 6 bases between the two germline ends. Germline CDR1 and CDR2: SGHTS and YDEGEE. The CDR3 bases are TGTGCCAGCAGCTTAGGGAGCTCTGGAAACACCATATATTTT. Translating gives CASSLGSSGNTIYF.

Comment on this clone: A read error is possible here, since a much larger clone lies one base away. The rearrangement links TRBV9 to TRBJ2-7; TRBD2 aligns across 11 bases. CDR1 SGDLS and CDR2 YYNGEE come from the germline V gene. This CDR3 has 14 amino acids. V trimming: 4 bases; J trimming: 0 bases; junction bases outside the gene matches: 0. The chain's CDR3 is CASSTSGSSYEQYF. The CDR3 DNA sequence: TGTGCCAGCAGCACTAGCGGGAGCTCCTACGAGCAGTACTTC.

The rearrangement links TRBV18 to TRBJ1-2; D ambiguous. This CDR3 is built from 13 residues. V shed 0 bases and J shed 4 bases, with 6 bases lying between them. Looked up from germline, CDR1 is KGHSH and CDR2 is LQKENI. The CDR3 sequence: CASSPPHSYGYTF. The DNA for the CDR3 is TGTGCCAGCTCACCACCTCATAGCTATGGCTACACCTTC.

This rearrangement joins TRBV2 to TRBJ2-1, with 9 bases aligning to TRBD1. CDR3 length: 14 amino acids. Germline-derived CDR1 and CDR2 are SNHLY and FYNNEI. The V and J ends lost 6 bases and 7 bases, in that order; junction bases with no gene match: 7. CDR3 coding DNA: TGTGCCAGCAGCAGGGACAGGGCCATAAATGAGCAGTTCTTC. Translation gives CASSRDRAINEQFF.

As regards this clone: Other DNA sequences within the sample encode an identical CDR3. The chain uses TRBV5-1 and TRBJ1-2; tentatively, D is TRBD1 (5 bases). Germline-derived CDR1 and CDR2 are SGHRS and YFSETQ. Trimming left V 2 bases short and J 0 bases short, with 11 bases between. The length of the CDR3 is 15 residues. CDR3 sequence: CASSLGTSTNYGYTF. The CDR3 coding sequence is TGCGCCAGCAGCTTAGGGACGTCGACTAACTATGGCTACACCTTC.

The CDR3 DNA is TGTGCCATCGCGACCGGACAGGGGGAGACCCAGTACTTC. Its protein is CAIATGQGETQYF. The chain recombines TRBV10-3 with TRBJ2-5; 9 bases fit TRBD1. Germline-derived CDR1 and CDR2 are ENHRY and SYGVKD. The trim removed 8 bases at V and 5 bases at J, leaving 6 bases unmatched. This CDR3 has 13 residues.

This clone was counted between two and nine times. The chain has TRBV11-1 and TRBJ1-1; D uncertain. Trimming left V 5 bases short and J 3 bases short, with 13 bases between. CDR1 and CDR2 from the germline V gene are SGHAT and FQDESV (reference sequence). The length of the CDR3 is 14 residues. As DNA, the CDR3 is TGTGCCAGCAGCCCACCCAACATGGACACTGAAGCTTTCTTT. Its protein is CASSPPNMDTEAFF.

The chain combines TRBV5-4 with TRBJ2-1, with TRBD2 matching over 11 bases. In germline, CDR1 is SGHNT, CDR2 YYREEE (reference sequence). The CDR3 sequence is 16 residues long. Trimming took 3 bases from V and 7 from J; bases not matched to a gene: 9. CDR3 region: CASSSSGGPGYNEQFF. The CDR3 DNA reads TGTGCCAGCAGCTCTAGCGGGGGGCCGGGCTATAATGAGCAGTTCTTC.

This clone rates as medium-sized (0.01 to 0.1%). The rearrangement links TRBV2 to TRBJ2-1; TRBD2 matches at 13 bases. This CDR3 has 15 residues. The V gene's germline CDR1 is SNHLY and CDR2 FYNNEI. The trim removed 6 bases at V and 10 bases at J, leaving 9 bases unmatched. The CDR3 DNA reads TGTGCCAGCAGACCCGGGACTAGCGGGGTAGAAGAGCAGTTCTTC. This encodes CASRPGTSGVEEQFF.

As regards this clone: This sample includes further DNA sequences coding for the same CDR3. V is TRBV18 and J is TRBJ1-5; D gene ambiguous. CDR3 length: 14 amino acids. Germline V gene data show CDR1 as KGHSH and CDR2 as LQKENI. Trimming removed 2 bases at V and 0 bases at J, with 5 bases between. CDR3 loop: CASSPGPSNQPQHF. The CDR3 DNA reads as TGTGCCAGCTCACCAGGGCCTAGCAATCAGCCCCAGCATTTT.

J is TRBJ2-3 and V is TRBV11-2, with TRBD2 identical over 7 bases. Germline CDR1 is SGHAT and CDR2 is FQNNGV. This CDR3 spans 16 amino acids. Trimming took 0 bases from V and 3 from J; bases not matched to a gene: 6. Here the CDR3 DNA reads TGTGCCAGCAGCTTAGAGGGACTATGGTGGACAGATACGCAGTATTTT. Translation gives CASSLEGLWWTDTQYF.

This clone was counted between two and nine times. For the CDR3, the DNA is TGTGCCAGCAGAGGGACAGTGAATGAAAAACTGTTTTTT. Amino acid sequence: CASRGTVNEKLFF. The chain employs TRBV2 and TRBJ1-4; TRBD1 aligns across 7 bases. Losses at the gene ends were 6 bases for V and 5 bases for J; bases not matched to a gene: 3. The CDR3 loop spans 13 amino acids. The germline CDR1 and CDR2 sequences are SNHLY and FYNNEI.

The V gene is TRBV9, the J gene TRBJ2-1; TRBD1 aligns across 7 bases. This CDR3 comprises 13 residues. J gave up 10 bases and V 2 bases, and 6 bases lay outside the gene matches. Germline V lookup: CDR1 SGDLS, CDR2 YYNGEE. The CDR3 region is CASSVDRWEEQFF. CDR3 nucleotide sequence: TGTGCCAGCAGCGTGGACAGGTGGGAGGAGCAGTTCTTC. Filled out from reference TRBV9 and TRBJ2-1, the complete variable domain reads DSGVTQTPKHLITATGQRVTLRCSPRSGDLSVYWYQQSLDQGLQFLIQYYNGEERAKGNILERFSAQQFPDLHSELNLSSLELGDSALYFCASSVDRWEEQFFGPGTRLTVL.

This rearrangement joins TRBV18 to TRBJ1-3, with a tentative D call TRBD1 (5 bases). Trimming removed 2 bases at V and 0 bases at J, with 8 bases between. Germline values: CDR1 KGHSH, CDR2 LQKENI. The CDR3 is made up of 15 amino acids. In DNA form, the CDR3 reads TGTGCCAGCTCACCAGGGGCCAGCTCTGGAAACACCATATATTTT. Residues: CASSPGASSGNTIYF.

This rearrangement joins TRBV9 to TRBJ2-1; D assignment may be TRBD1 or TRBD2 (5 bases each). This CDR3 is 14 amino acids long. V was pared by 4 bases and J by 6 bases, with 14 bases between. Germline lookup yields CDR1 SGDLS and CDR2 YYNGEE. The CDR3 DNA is TGTGCCAGCAGCCCCACCGGGACCTCCAATGAGCAGTTCTTC. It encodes CASSPTGTSNEQFF.

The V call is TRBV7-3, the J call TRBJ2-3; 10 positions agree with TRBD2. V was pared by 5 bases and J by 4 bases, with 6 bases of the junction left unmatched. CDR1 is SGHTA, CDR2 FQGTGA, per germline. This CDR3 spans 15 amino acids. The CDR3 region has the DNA TGTGCCAGCAGCCCAACTAGCGGGGTTGCAGATACGCAGTATTTT. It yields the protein CASSPTSGVADTQYF.

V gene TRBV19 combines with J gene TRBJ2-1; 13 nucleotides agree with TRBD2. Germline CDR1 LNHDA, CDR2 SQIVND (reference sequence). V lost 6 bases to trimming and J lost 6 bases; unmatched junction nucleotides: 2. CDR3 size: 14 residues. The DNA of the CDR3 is TGTGCCAGTAGCGGGACTAGCGGGATCAATGAGCAGTTCTTC. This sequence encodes CASSGTSGINEQFF.

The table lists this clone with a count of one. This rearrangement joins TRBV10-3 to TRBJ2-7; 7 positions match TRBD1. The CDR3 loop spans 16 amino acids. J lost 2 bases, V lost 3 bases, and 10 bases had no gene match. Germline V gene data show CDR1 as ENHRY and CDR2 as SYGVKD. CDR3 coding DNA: TGTGCCATCAGTGAACGGACAGGCCGAGGAGCCTACGAGCAGTACTTC. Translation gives CAISERTGRGAYEQYF.

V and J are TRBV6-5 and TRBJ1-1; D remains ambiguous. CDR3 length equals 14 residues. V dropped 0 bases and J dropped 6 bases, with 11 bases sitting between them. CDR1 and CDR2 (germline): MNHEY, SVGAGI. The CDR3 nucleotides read TGTGCCAGCAGTTACTCGCCTGCGGACTCTGAAGCTTTCTTT. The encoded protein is CASSYSPADSEAFF.

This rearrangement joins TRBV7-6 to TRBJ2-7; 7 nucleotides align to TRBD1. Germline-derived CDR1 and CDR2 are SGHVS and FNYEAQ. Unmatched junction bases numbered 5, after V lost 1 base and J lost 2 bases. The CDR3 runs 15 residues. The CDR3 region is CASSLGTGSTYEQYF. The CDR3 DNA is TGTGCCAGCAGCTTAGGGACAGGATCTACCTACGAGCAGTACTTC. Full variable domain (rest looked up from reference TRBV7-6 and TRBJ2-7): GAGVSQSPRYKVTKRGQDVALRCDPISGHVSLYWYRQALGQGPEFLTYFNYEAQQDKSGLPNDRFSAERPEGSISTLTIQRTEQRDSAMYRCASSLGTGSTYEQYFGPGTRLTVT.

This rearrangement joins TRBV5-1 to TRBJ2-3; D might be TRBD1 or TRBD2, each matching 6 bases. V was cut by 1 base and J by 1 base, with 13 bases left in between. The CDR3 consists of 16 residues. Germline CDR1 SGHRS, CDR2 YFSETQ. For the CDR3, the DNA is TGCGCCAGCAGCTTGAACGGGGGCTGGGGCACAGATACGCAGTATTTT. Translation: CASSLNGGWGTDTQYF.

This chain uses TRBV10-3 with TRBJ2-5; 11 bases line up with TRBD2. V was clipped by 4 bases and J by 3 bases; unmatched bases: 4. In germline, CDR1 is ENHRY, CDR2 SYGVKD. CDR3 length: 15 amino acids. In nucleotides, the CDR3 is TGTGCCATCAGTGCCCTGACTAGCGGGAAAGAGACCCAGTACTTC. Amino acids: CAISALTSGKETQYF.

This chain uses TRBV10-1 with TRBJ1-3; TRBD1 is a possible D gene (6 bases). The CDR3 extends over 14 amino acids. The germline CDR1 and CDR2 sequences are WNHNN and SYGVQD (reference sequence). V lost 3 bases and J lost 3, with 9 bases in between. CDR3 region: CASSDGQIGNTIYF. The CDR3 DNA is TGCGCCAGCAGTGACGGACAGATTGGAAACACCATATATTTT.